Listed below are T cell receptor beta chains from one sample, sequenced in a study of blood T cell repertoires in COVID-19. The protocol was immunoSEQ multiplex PCR, while the TCRdb copy is restricted to in-frame clones and leaves out a portion. The repertoire consists of 100,000 to 150,000 clones, with about 80% occurring once and the leading ten covering more than 9%. Sequencing was done on a sample of peripheral blood. All receptors derive from a woman aged 60 to 75 with acute or convalescent COVID-19. CDR3s include the opening cysteine and the closing phenylalanine or tryptophan. The D gene is left open where the match is weak. Clone size is shown for a subset of rows, as once, few, many or a class of expanded clone.

16 TRBJ1-1 . . TRBV2 CASRFLGGVLNTEAFF TGTGCCAGCAGGTTCTTGGGGGGGGTCTTGAACACTGAAGCTTTCTTT
16 TRBJ1-1 . TRBD1 TRBV11-1 CASSPKDRGLGTEAFF TGTGCCAGCAGCCCAAAAGACAGGGGGCTTGGCACTGAAGCTTTCTTT
15 TRBJ1-5 . . TRBV3-1/TRBV3-2 CASSQLPGGNQPQHF TGTGCCAGCAGCCAACTCCCAGGGGGCAATCAGCCCCAGCATTTT
13 TRBJ1-1 . . TRBV7-9 CASSLTKNTEAFF TGTGCCAGCAGCTTAACAAAGAACACTGAAGCTTTCTTT
17 TRBJ2-3 . TRBD1 TRBV19 CASSRDAQGAPGDTQYF TGTGCCAGTAGTAGGGACGCTCAGGGGGCGCCGGGAGATACGCAGTATTTT
13 TRBJ1-1 . . TRBV30 CAWSHLGGTEAFF TGTGCCTGGAGCCATCTGGGGGGGACTGAAGCTTTCTTT
13 TRBJ1-2 . TRBD1 TRBV24-1 CATSETGDYGYTF TGTGCCACCAGTGAAACAGGGGACTATGGCTACACCTTC
16 TRBJ1-5 . . TRBV27 CASSQQTSSGDQPQHF TGTGCCAGCAGTCAACAAACTTCTTCCGGGGATCAGCCCCAGCATTTT
16 TRBJ1-2 . . TRBV11-2 CASSLDGGAGEGGYTF TGTGCCAGCAGCTTAGATGGTGGGGCAGGGGAAGGTGGCTACACCTTC
14 TRBJ1-6 . . TRBV5-4 CASSLEGANSPLHF TGTGCCAGCAGCTTGGAAGGGGCAAATTCACCCCTCCACTTT
15 TRBJ2-3 . TRBD1 TRBV5-1 CASTVGGQDLDTQYF TGCGCCAGCACGGTCGGGGGACAGGACTTGGATACGCAGTATTTT
15 TRBJ1-2 . . TRBV30 CAWTPRYFGNYGYTF TGTGCCTGGACCCCGAGATATTTTGGTAACTATGGCTACACCTTC
16 TRBJ2-7 . TRBD1 TRBV2 CASSEPDNVGNRGQYF TGTGCCAGCAGTGAACCGGACAACGTCGGCAACAGGGGGCAGTACTTC
14 TRBJ2-4 once . TRBV6-5 CASMAGWGKNIQYF TGTGCCAGCATGGCGGGTTGGGGCAAAAACATTCAGTACTTC
18 TRBJ1-6 . TRBD1 TRBV19 CASSIVRDRSSYNSPLHF TGTGCCAGTAGTATAGTTAGGGACAGAAGCTCCTATAATTCACCCCTCCACTTT
15 TRBJ1-1 . . TRBV6-1 CASSEGYTLNTEAFF TGTGCCAGCAGTGAAGGTTACACCCTGAACACTGAAGCTTTCTTT
15 TRBJ1-5 . . TRBV2 CASTSRGRGNQPQHF TGTGCCAGCACCTCCAGGGGTCGGGGCAATCAGCCCCAGCATTTT
12 TRBJ1-2 . . TRBV2 CASSVLNYGYTF TGTGCCAGCAGTGTCCTAAACTATGGCTACACCTTC
15 TRBJ1-2 . . TRBV3-1/TRBV3-2 CASSQDPEGYYGYTF TGTGCCAGCAGCCAAGATCCGGAGGGTTACTATGGCTACACCTTC
16 TRBJ1-2 . TRBD1 TRBV6-7 CASRTGMVSSDYGYTF TGTGCCAGCAGGACAGGGATGGTTAGTTCGGACTATGGCTACACCTTC
15 TRBJ1-3 . . TRBV18 CASSPPTDTLNTIYF TGTGCCAGCTCACCACCCACGGACACCTTAAACACCATATATTTT
15 TRBJ1-2 . TRBD1 TRBV29-1 CSVDAGTGDTYGYTF TGCAGCGTTGATGCTGGGACAGGGGACACCTATGGCTACACCTTC
17 TRBJ1-2 . . TRBV7-9 CASSPRGMGPPNYGYTF TGTGCCAGCAGCCCCCGAGGGATGGGTCCCCCTAACTATGGCTACACCTTC
12 TRBJ1-2 . . TRBV29-1 CSVDGQAYGYTF TGCAGCGTTGATGGTCAGGCCTATGGCTACACCTTC
15 TRBJ1-6 . TRBD1 TRBV6-1 CASSERRQGYSPLHF TGTGCCAGCAGTGAAAGGAGACAGGGCTATTCACCCCTCCACTTT
12 TRBJ1-2 . TRBD1 TRBV24-1 CATSDRRRGYTF TGTGCCACTTCGGACAGGCGGAGAGGCTACACCTTC
13 TRBJ2-3 . . TRBV7-9 CASSPVAKDTQYF TGTGCCAGCAGCCCTGTCGCTAAGGATACGCAGTATTTT
14 TRBJ1-2 . TRBD1 TRBV6-5 CATGVGQGEYGYTF TGTGCCACAGGGGTTGGACAGGGAGAATATGGCTACACCTTC
12 TRBJ2-4 . TRBD2 TRBV5-4 CASSFGGGAQYF TGTGCCAGCAGCTTCGGCGGGGGAGCTCAGTACTTC
15 TRBJ2-1 . . TRBV30 CAWNPDSTRYNEQFF TGTGCCTGGAACCCCGACAGTACAAGGTACAATGAGCAGTTCTTC
14 TRBJ2-4 . . TRBV18 CASSPPTVKNIQYF TGTGCCAGCTCACCACCGACTGTCAAAAACATTCAGTACTTC
15 TRBJ2-5 . . TRBV5-1 CASSLRGHLQETQYF TGCGCCAGCAGCTTGAGGGGACACTTACAAGAGACCCAGTACTTC
13 TRBJ2-5 . . TRBV12-3/TRBV12-4 CASSPQGQETQYF TGTGCCAGCAGTCCCCAGGGCCAAGAGACCCAGTACTTC
11 TRBJ1-1 few . TRBV12-3/TRBV12-4 CASSEDSRAFF TGTGCCAGCAGTGAAGACAGCCGAGCTTTCTTT
13 TRBJ1-1 . . TRBV29-1 CSVEDGTLGEAFF TGCAGCGTTGAAGATGGGACTTTAGGTGAAGCTTTCTTT
13 TRBJ1-2 . . TRBV10-1 CASSEQANYGYTF TGCGCCAGCAGTGAGCAGGCTAACTATGGCTACACCTTC
12 TRBJ2-7 . . TRBV11-2 CASSLNRDEQYF TGTGCCAGCAGCCTCAATCGGGACGAGCAGTACTTC
13 TRBJ1-1 . . TRBV6-5 CASSRTRNTEAFF TGTGCCAGCAGTCGGACACGTAACACTGAAGCTTTCTTT
14 TRBJ2-5 . . TRBV19 CASSIGSARETQYF TGTGCCAGTAGTATAGGATCTGCCCGGGAGACCCAGTACTTC
10 TRBJ1-1 . . TRBV19 CASKNTEAFF TGTGCCAGCAAGAACACTGAAGCTTTCTTT
13 TRBJ1-5 . . TRBV19 CASSMTGPQPQHF TGTGCCAGTAGTATGACGGGTCCTCAGCCCCAGCATTTT
13 TRBJ2-1 . . TRBV7-9 CASSFPIYNEQFF TGTGCCAGCAGCTTCCCAATCTACAATGAGCAGTTCTTC
14 TRBJ2-7 once . TRBV10-3 CAISTGGLVSEQYF TGTGCCATCTCCACCGGGGGTCTTGTCTCCGAGCAGTACTTC
15 TRBJ1-6 . . TRBV6-5 CASITGQRYSSPLHF TGTGCCAGCATCACCGGACAGAGGTATAGTTCACCCCTCCACTTT
13 TRBJ2-5 . . TRBV10-2 CASSDRGPETQYF TGCGCCAGCAGTGACAGGGGCCCAGAGACCCAGTACTTC
14 TRBJ1-1 . . TRBV5-4 CASSLDPRGTEAFF TGTGCCAGCAGCTTGGATCCCCGGGGGACTGAAGCTTTCTTT
15 TRBJ1-3 . . TRBV11-3 CASSFRQSRSDTIYF TGTGCCAGCAGCTTTCGACAGAGTAGATCGGACACCATATATTTT